The 23 T cell receptor beta chains below come from one sample, sequenced in a study of T-cell memory formation after mild COVID-19. TCRdb re-derived calls from the 5' RACE reads in MiXCR, one entry per CDR3 protein. Found here are 350,000 to 500,000 distinct CDR3 sequences, under 20% of them singletons; the top ten hold under 25%. What was sequenced was PBMCs or a T cell subset sorted from them (not recorded which). These receptors were obtained from a man younger than 35 who had mild COVID-19 (a few samples of this study predate the infection). Cell type and time point are not known.

This clonotype has a count of ten or more. The chain employs TRBV20-1 and TRBJ2-1; 11 nucleotides match TRBD2. The germline V gene encodes CDR1 DFQATT and CDR2 SNEGSKA (reference sequence). This CDR3 has 15 amino acids. The V and J ends lost 4 bases and 5 bases, in that order; junction bases with no gene match: 7. The CDR3 loop is CSATIAGGNNNEQFF. For the CDR3, the DNA is TGCAGTGCTACCATAGCGGGGGGGAACAACAATGAGCAGTTCTTC.

The chain's CDR3 is CSVGPGQGKLFF. The CDR3 DNA reads TGCAGCGTGGGCCCGGGACAGGGAAAACTGTTTTTT. The genes are TRBV29-1 and TRBJ1-4, with 9 bases matching TRBD1. V lost 6 bases to trimming and J lost 10 bases; unmatched junction nucleotides: 6. The germline V gene has CDR1 SQVTM and CDR2 ANQGSEA. CDR3 length equals 12 residues.

The chain joins TRBV7-9 to TRBJ1-4; D perhaps matches TRBD1 (5 bases). CDR1 and CDR2 (germline): SEHNR, FQNEAQ (reference sequence). The V gene lost 5 bases and the J gene lost 3 bases, with 10 bases spanning the gap. The CDR3 runs 14 residues. The CDR3 loop is CASSQRQSNEKLFF. CDR3 DNA sequence: TGTGCCAGCAGCCAAAGACAGTCTAATGAAAAACTGTTTTTT.

The DNA of the CDR3 is TGCGCCAGCAGCTTGGCCTGGGGGCGCCCCTACGAGCAGTACGTC. Its protein is CASSLAWGRPYEQYV. The chain has TRBV5-1 and TRBJ2-7, with a tentative D call TRBD1 (6 bases). The ends were cut back, 0 bases at V and 2 bases at J, with 12 bases in the middle. Germline CDR1 SGHRS, CDR2 YFSETQ. This CDR3 contains 15 residues.

J is TRBJ1-6 and V is TRBV14, with D unresolved. The CDR3 length is 12 residues. CDR1 is SGHDN, CDR2 FVKESK, per germline. Trimming shortened V by 5 bases and J by 14 bases, and 13 bases separated the two germline ends. The CDR3 region has the DNA TGTGCCAGCAGCTACCCGGGCAGAACCCTCCACTTT. As protein: CASSYPGRTLHF.

The chain has TRBV11-1 and TRBJ1-1; D is possibly TRBD1 (6 bases). The CDR3 covers 15 residues. V lost 6 bases to trimming and J lost 10 bases, with 24 bases between them. The germline CDR1 and CDR2 sequences are SGHAT and FQDESV (reference sequence). CDR3 bases: TGTGCCAGCAGAGGGGGACACGAATCGTTTTACGGAGCTTTCTTT. Encoded protein: CASRGGHESFYGAFF. The complete variable domain, with remaining parts taken from reference TRBV11-1 and TRBJ1-1, reads EAEVAQSPRYKITEKSQAVAFWCDPISGHATLYWYRQILGQGPELLVQFQDESVVDDSQLPKDRFSAERLKGVDSTLKIQPAELGDSAMYLCASRGGHESFYGAFFGQGTRLTVV.

This clonotype has a handful of counts. This chain joins TRBV5-1 and TRBJ2-5; 11 nucleotides agree with TRBD2. Germline V CDR1 and CDR2: SGHRS, YFSETQ. The ends lost 6 bases at V and 2 bases at J; junction bases unmatched: 6. The CDR3 is 15 residues long. CDR3 bases: TGCGCCAGCACCCCGTGGACTAGCGGGCAAGAGACCCAGTACTTC. Its translation: CASTPWTSGQETQYF. Full variable domain (rest looked up from reference TRBV5-1 and TRBJ2-5): KAGVTQTPRYLIKTRGQQVTLSCSPISGHRSVSWYQQTPGQGLQFLFEYFSETQRNKGNFPGRFSGRQFSNSRSEMNVSTLELGDSALYLCASTPWTSGQETQYFGPGTRLLVL.

This clonotype came up a few times. The chain links TRBV7-9 to TRBJ2-3; 7 bases line up with TRBD2. The CDR3 has 15 amino acids. J was trimmed by 5 bases and V by 5 bases; bases with no gene match: 10. Germline V gene sequence: CDR1 SEHNR, CDR2 FQNEAQ (reference sequence). CDR3 nucleotide sequence: TGTGCCAGCAGCCGCGCTAGCGGCCCTCGAGATACGCAGTATTTT. Protein: CASSRASGPRDTQYF. The variable domain in full, completed from reference TRBV7-9 and TRBJ2-3, reads DTGVSQNPRHKITKRGQNVTFRCDPISEHNRLYWYRQTLGQGPEFLTYFQNEAQLEKSRLLSDRFSAERPKGSFSTLEIQRTEQGDSAMYLCASSRASGPRDTQYFGPGTRLTVL.

The V and J genes are TRBV11-3 and TRBJ1-1, with TRBD1 matching over 10 bases. From germline, CDR1 is SGHNT and CDR2 YENEEA. There are 15 residues in the CDR3. The V gene end was trimmed by 5 bases and the J gene end by 3 bases; junction bases not matched to a gene: 6. CDR3 amino acids: CASSTGDRGDTEAFF. CDR3 DNA sequence: TGTGCCAGCAGCACTGGGGACAGGGGTGACACTGAAGCTTTCTTT.

This chain links TRBV5-1 with TRBJ2-1; 10 nucleotides align to TRBD2. The junction had 4 bases not matched to a gene; V was cut back by 0 bases and J by 4 bases. CDR1 and CDR2 from the germline V gene are SGHRS and YFSETQ. The CDR3 totals 16 residues. The CDR3 reads CASSLDLSGGYNEQFF. The CDR3 DNA sequence: TGCGCCAGCAGCTTGGACCTTAGCGGGGGGTACAATGAGCAGTTCTTC.

For the CDR3, the DNA is TGCAGTGCCGAGCAGGGGGGGTGGGACACTGAAGCTTTCTTT. Amino acid sequence: CSAEQGGWDTEAFF. This chain links TRBV20-1 with TRBJ1-1; 7 nucleotides match TRBD1. The J segment lost 3 bases and the V segment lost 6 bases, leaving 10 bases of the junction unmatched. Per the germline V gene, CDR1 is DFQATT and CDR2 is SNEGSKA (reference sequence). There are 14 residues in the CDR3.

The rearrangement links TRBV7-2 to TRBJ2-3, with TRBD1 matching over 7 bases. This CDR3 has 14 amino acids. V was pared by 5 bases and J by 4 bases, with 6 bases of the junction left unmatched. CDR1 and CDR2 from the germline V gene are SGHTA and FQGNSA. The DNA of the CDR3 is TGTGCCAGCAGCCCCATGGACAGGCCAGATACGCAGTATTTT. Its translation is CASSPMDRPDTQYF.

Note on this clonotype: The junction differs from germline at one of its ends, possibly a read error. The V and J genes are TRBV6-2 or TRBV6-3 and TRBJ2-5, with 15 bases aligning to TRBD2. This CDR3 region has 16 residues. Germline V lookup: CDR1 MNHEY, CDR2 SVGEGT. The CDR3 region has the DNA TGTGCGAGCAGTCCGGGACTAGCGGGGGGCGCGGAGACCCAGTACTTC. This sequence encodes CASSPGLAGGAETQYF.

This clonotype has more than one count but fewer than ten. J is TRBJ2-7 and V is TRBV29-1; D ambiguous. V was cut by 3 bases and J by 2 bases, with 5 bases left in between. The CDR3 spans 11 residues. CDR1 and CDR2 (germline): SQVTM, ANQGSEA. The CDR3: CSVDVAYEQYV. CDR3 DNA sequence: TGCAGCGTTGATGTAGCCTACGAGCAGTACGTC.

The chain uses TRBV15 and TRBJ1-1; D is unresolved. Trimming removed 0 bases at V and 0 bases at J, with 8 bases between. Per the germline V gene, CDR1 is LNHNV and CDR2 is YYDKDF (reference sequence). This CDR3 comprises 15 residues. The CDR3 sequence is CATSREIDLNTEAFF. The CDR3, as DNA: TGTGCCACCAGCAGAGAAATTGATTTGAACACTGAAGCTTTCTTT.

This clonotype was seen at least ten times. The CDR3 bases are TGCGCCAGCAGCTTTAGCGGGGGCCCCCAAGAGACCCAGTACTTC. This gives the protein CASSFSGGPQETQYF. V is TRBV5-1 and J is TRBJ2-5, with 9 positions matching TRBD2. CDR3 size: 15 residues. The germline V gene has CDR1 SGHRS and CDR2 YFSETQ. V shed 2 bases, J shed 1 base, and the junction held 3 bases outside the gene matches. Filled out from reference TRBV5-1 and TRBJ2-5, the complete variable domain reads KAGVTQTPRYLIKTRGQQVTLSCSPISGHRSVSWYQQTPGQGLQFLFEYFSETQRNKGNFPGRFSGRQFSNSRSEMNVSTLELGDSALYLCASSFSGGPQETQYFGPGTRLLVL.

The chain employs TRBV7-9 and TRBJ2-5, with D unresolved. CDR1 is SEHNR, CDR2 FQNEAQ, per germline (reference sequence). The V and J ends lost 8 bases and 5 bases respectively, with 12 bases between them. The CDR3 runs to 12 residues. This CDR3 is CASGSAGETQYF. The CDR3, as DNA: TGTGCCAGCGGGTCAGCTGGGGAGACCCAGTACTTC.

This clonotype was counted between two and nine times. The V call is TRBV21-1, the J call TRBJ2-2; TRBD1 is the table's D call, not checked against the DNA. TRBV21-1 is a pseudogene segment. This CDR3 has 17 amino acids. CDR3 nucleotides: TGTGCCAGCAGCAAAGAAAGAAGGTCCGCCCCCACCGGGGAGCTGTTTTTT. Its protein product is CASSKERRSAPTGELFF.

This rearrangement joins TRBV7-2 to TRBJ2-5; no reliable D call. The CDR3 consists of 15 residues. V was clipped by 5 bases and J by 4 bases, with 17 bases between them. The V gene's germline CDR1 is SGHTA and CDR2 FQGNSA. CDR3 nucleotide sequence: TGTGCCAGCAGCCCCCCTATGGCCCCCGCAGAGACCCAGTACTTC. This translates into CASSPPMAPAETQYF.

This clonotype was counted ten times or more. J is TRBJ2-7 and V is TRBV7-6; no firm D call. Germline V gives CDR1 SGHVS, CDR2 FNYEAQ. V shed 1 base and J shed 6 bases, with 16 bases lying between them. The CDR3 spans 15 residues. The CDR3 region is CASSLGSFEVSEQYF. CDR3 coding DNA: TGTGCCAGCAGCTTAGGCTCATTCGAGGTTTCCGAGCAGTACTTC.

This chain links TRBV9 with TRBJ1-6; 7 nucleotides line up with TRBD1. Germline loops: CDR1 SGDLS, CDR2 YYNGEE. V lost 2 bases and J lost 5; bases outside the gene matches: 4. This CDR3 is 15 amino acids long. The CDR3 loop is CASSVTGVDNSPLHF. The CDR3 DNA reads TGTGCCAGCAGCGTTACAGGGGTAGATAATTCACCCCTCCACTTT.

The sample holds many counts of this clonotype. The chain employs TRBV3-1 and TRBJ1-1; no reliable D call. CDR1 LGHDT and CDR2 YNNKEL come from the germline V gene (reference sequence). There are 15 residues in the CDR3. V shed 6 bases and J shed 0 bases, with 14 bases lying between them. The CDR3 sequence is CASSPRESLNTEAFF. The CDR3 region has the DNA TGTGCCAGCAGTCCGCGGGAGTCCTTGAACACTGAAGCTTTCTTT.

This clonotype was picked up a small number of times. The chain carries TRBV6-6 and TRBJ2-7; 8 nucleotides line up with TRBD1. The CDR3 has 14 residues. Trimming removed 6 bases from V and 5 bases from J; junction bases left unmatched: 9. Germline V gene lookup returns CDR1 MNHNY and CDR2 SVGAGI (reference sequence). The CDR3 here is CASRSDRGWDEQYF. CDR3 DNA sequence: TGTGCCAGCAGGTCCGACAGGGGCTGGGACGAGCAGTACTTC.